The 29 T cell receptor beta chains presented below share a single source sample, sequenced in a study of T cells in Graves' hyperthyroidism and ophthalmopathy. What was amplified from RNA transcripts were TCR beta CDR3 regions. An initial round of RT-PCR targeting the TCR CDR3 relied on the HTBI primer set. TCRdb itself ran the multiplex PCR reads through MiXCR, one entry per CDR3 protein. The table lists 250,000 to 300,000 distinct CDR3 sequences, approximately 15% of them singletons. Input material: blood. The receptor source for this set is an older woman with Graves' ophthalmopathy.

This clonotype was picked up many times. This sequence joins TRBV6-1 and TRBJ2-7, with D unclear. Germline loops: CDR1 MNHNS, CDR2 SASEGT. Trimming left V 6 bases short and J 5 bases short, with 20 bases between. CDR3 length equals 15 residues. The CDR3 DNA follows: TGTGCCAGCAGACCATTCCGGGCCAACCTACACGAGCAGTACTTC. Translated: CASRPFRANLHEQYF.

In the case of this clonotype: Possible read error: a much larger clone is one base away. The chain couples TRBV6-5 to TRBJ2-5; 9 positions match TRBD2. V shed 0 bases, J shed 5 bases, and the junction held 16 bases outside the gene matches. Germline V gives CDR1 MNHEY, CDR2 SVGAGI. The CDR3 length is 19 residues. This CDR3 is CASSYSSLTSLAGGETQYF. In nucleotides, the CDR3 is TGTGCCAGCAGTTACTCGAGCCTTACCTCGCTCGCGGGGGGGGAGACCCAGTACTTC.

The V call is TRBV27, the J call TRBJ2-1, with a tentative D call TRBD1 (6 bases). Germline V lookup: CDR1 MNHEY, CDR2 SMNVEV (reference sequence). The CDR3 is made up of 17 amino acids. Trimming took off 11 bases at V and 8 bases at J, with 31 bases between the two ends. The CDR3 DNA follows: TGTGCCGCCCGCGCGGGCACCGAAGGACCAGGGGTACATGAGCAGTTCTTC. It codes for CAARAGTEGPGVHEQFF.

This clonotype showed up many times. The chain recombines TRBV11-3 with TRBJ2-7; D uncertain. The CDR3 totals 12 residues. The V gene's germline CDR1 is SGHNT and CDR2 YENEEA. Trimming left V 8 bases short and J 6 bases short, with 14 bases between. The CDR3 nucleotides are TGTGCCAGCGGAAAGGGTACCGGCGAGCAGTACTTC. Translated, it gives CASGKGTGEQYF.

This clonotype was picked up many times. The rearrangement links TRBV3-1 to TRBJ1-4, with D possibly being TRBD1 (6 bases). Germline CDR1 LGHDT, CDR2 YNNKEL (reference sequence). CDR3 size: 14 residues. The germline V and J ends were trimmed by 6 bases and 10 bases, with 18 bases remaining between them. The CDR3 DNA reads as TGTGCCAGCAGGCAGCCGGGCCGAGGGGGAAAACTGTTTTTT. Protein product: CASRQPGRGGKLFF.

The rearrangement links TRBV11-3 to TRBJ2-5; D assignment may be TRBD1 or TRBD2 (5 bases each). CDR3 length: 15 residues. Germline CDR1 and CDR2: SGHNT and YENEEA. Between the trimmed V and J ends, which lost 6 bases and 2 bases, there was a span of 16 bases. The CDR3 sequence is CASRNAVGEQETQYF. In DNA form, the CDR3 reads TGTGCCAGCAGAAACGCCGTAGGGGAGCAAGAGACCCAGTACTTC.

The chain employs TRBV2 and TRBJ1-5; D may be TRBD1 (5 bases). The germline V gene has CDR1 SNHLY and CDR2 FYNNEI. There are 15 residues in the CDR3. V was shortened by 1 base and J by 7 bases, with 14 bases between the two germline ends. CDR3 amino acids: CASSEVGQGGQPQHF. CDR3 nucleotides: TGTGCCAGCAGTGAAGTAGGGCAGGGTGGACAGCCCCAGCATTTT. Filled out from reference TRBV2 and TRBJ1-5, the complete variable domain reads EPEVTQTPSHQVTQMGQEVILRCVPISNHLYFYWYRQILGQKVEFLVSFYNNEISEKSEIFDDQFSVERPDGSNFTLKIRSTKLEDSAMYFCASSEVGQGGQPQHFGDGTRLSIL.

This clonotype was detected ten times or more. The rearrangement joins TRBV3-1 to TRBJ2-7; the match to TRBD2 covers 10 bases. This CDR3 is built from 14 residues. Germline V gene lookup returns CDR1 LGHDT and CDR2 YNNKEL (reference sequence). V dropped 4 bases and J dropped 5; count of bases not matched to a gene: 5. The CDR3 protein is CASSPSGRANEQYF. CDR3 nucleotides: TGTGCCAGCAGCCCCAGCGGGAGGGCCAACGAGCAGTACTTC.

The V gene is TRBV7-9, the J gene TRBJ1-1, with unresolved D. CDR3 length equals 12 residues. The germline V gene encodes CDR1 SEHNR and CDR2 FQNEAQ (reference sequence). Trimming left V 7 bases short and J 11 bases short, with 17 bases between. CDR3 loop: CASTTGPTWAFF. As DNA, the CDR3 is TGTGCCAGCACCACCGGCCCTACCTGGGCTTTCTTT. Using reference TRBV7-9 and TRBJ1-1 for the parts outside the CDR3, the full variable domain is DTGVSQNPRHKITKRGQNVTFRCDPISEHNRLYWYRQTLGQGPEFLTYFQNEAQLEKSRLLSDRFSAERPKGSFSTLEIQRTEQGDSAMYLCASTTGPTWAFFGQGTRLTVV.

This clonotype has a count of ten or more. CDR3 nucleotide sequence: TGTGCCAGCGGAACGACAGGGAAAGAGACCCAGTACTTC. Translation: CASGTTGKETQYF. The chain combines TRBV11-3 with TRBJ2-5; TRBD1 agrees at 7 bases. This CDR3 comprises 13 residues. Trimming removed 8 bases from V and 3 bases from J; junction bases left unmatched: 6. CDR1 is SGHNT and CDR2 is YENEEA in the germline V gene.

This clonotype was observed at least ten times. CDR3 sequence: CSAMGQGSTDTQYF. The CDR3, as DNA: TGCAGTGCTATGGGACAGGGTAGCACAGATACGCAGTATTTT. The chain couples TRBV20-1 to TRBJ2-3; 9 bases align to TRBD1. Germline assignment: CDR1 DFQATT and CDR2 SNEGSKA (reference sequence). The V and J ends lost 4 bases and 0 bases, in that order; junction bases with no gene match: 2. The CDR3 runs to 14 residues.

This clonotype was seen once. V usage is TRBV7-2 and J usage is TRBJ2-1; D is unclear. Trimming removed 5 bases from V and 9 bases from J, with 8 bases in between. Per germline, CDR1 SGHTA and CDR2 FQGNSA. This CDR3 comprises 11 residues. The CDR3 loop is CASSPMGEQFF. The CDR3 nucleotides are TGTGCCAGCAGCCCCATGGGTGAGCAGTTCTTC.

This clonotype appeared a single time. The genes are TRBV7-2 and TRBJ2-1; 10 bases line up with TRBD2. CDR3 length: 17 residues. J gave up 10 bases and V 9 bases, and 21 bases lay outside the gene matches. Germline-derived CDR1 and CDR2 are SGHTA and FQGNSA. This CDR3 reads CASSNHRLAGPAGEQFF. CDR3 nucleotides: TGTGCCAGTAGTAACCACCGACTAGCGGGTCCGGCGGGCGAGCAGTTCTTC.

This rearrangement joins TRBV4-3 to TRBJ1-5, with a tentative D call TRBD1 (5 bases). This CDR3 contains 15 residues. V gave up 0 bases and J gave up 11 bases, with 17 bases separating them. Germline V gene sequence: CDR1 LGHNA, CDR2 YSLEER. In DNA form, the CDR3 reads TGCGCCAGCAGCCAAGATCCGGCTAGCGGGGGGGCCCAGCATTTT. Its translation: CASSQDPASGGAQHF.

This clonotype was picked up many times. The V gene is TRBV28, the J gene TRBJ2-5; D remains ambiguous. Germline V gene sequence: CDR1 MDHEN, CDR2 SYDVKM. Trimming cost V 10 bases and J 2 bases, with 17 bases left between them. The CDR3 extends over 14 amino acids. The CDR3 nucleotides are TGTGCCACCCTGGACCCGATGCCGCAAGAGACCCAGTACTTC. Its protein product is CATLDPMPQETQYF.

The rearrangement links TRBV4-3 to TRBJ1-1; 7 bases match TRBD1. V lost 1 base to trimming and J lost 5 bases; unmatched junction nucleotides: 7. This CDR3 comprises 15 residues. Germline V gene lookup returns CDR1 LGHNA and CDR2 YSLEER. The CDR3 nucleotides are TGCGCCAGCAGCCAAGTGGGACAGTCAGAAACTGAAGCTTTCTTT. Translated, it gives CASSQVGQSETEAFF.

There are many counts of this clonotype. The J gene is TRBJ2-7, the V gene TRBV28; D gene unclear. The V end lost 6 bases, the J end lost 0 bases, and 6 bases lay between the germline ends. The CDR3 spans 12 residues. Germline V lookup: CDR1 MDHEN, CDR2 SYDVKM. CDR3 sequence (DNA): TGTGCCAGCAGGGAGACCTCCTACGAGCAGTACTTC. This translates into CASRETSYEQYF.

This clonotype was detected many times. The chain has TRBV10-3 and TRBJ2-5; 10 bases map to TRBD2. The CDR3 extends over 15 amino acids. V was clipped by 3 bases and J by 5 bases; unmatched bases: 6. Germline CDR1 ENHRY, CDR2 SYGVKD. This chain's CDR3 is CAISDGRAGGETQYF. CDR3 DNA: TGTGCCATCAGTGATGGTCGAGCGGGAGGGGAGACCCAGTACTTC.

Points on this clonotype: The junction shows a germline mismatch at one end, possibly a read error. V is TRBV19 and J is TRBJ1-3; D gene ambiguous. The CDR3 loop spans 12 amino acids. Germline values: CDR1 LNHDA, CDR2 SQIVND (reference sequence). The CDR3 is CAGRTHGNTIYF. CDR3 sequence (DNA): TGTGCCGGTAGGACGCACGGGAACACCATATATTTT. The whole variable domain, filled in from reference TRBV19 and TRBJ1-3, reads DGGITQSPKYLFRKEGQNVTLSCEQNLNHDAMYWYRQDPGQGLRLIYYSQIVNDFQKGDIAEGYSVSREKKESFPLTVTSAQKNPTAFYLCAGRTHGNTIYFGEGSWLTVV.

This clonotype was picked up many times. The chain is built from TRBV4-3 and TRBJ2-5; 11 nucleotides line up with TRBD2. CDR1 is LGHNA, CDR2 YSLEER, per germline. Unmatched junction bases numbered 2, after V lost 0 bases and J lost 5 bases. The CDR3 has 15 residues. CDR3 sequence (DNA): TGCGCCAGCAGCCAAGACACTAGCGGGAGTGAGACCCAGTACTTC. Translating it yields CASSQDTSGSETQYF.

In its sample, this clonotype was seen many times. The chain's CDR3 is CASSLRANREQFF. DNA of the CDR3: TGTGCCAGCAGTTTACGGGCCAATCGCGAGCAGTTCTTC. This chain joins TRBV12-3 or TRBV12-4 and TRBJ2-1; D is unresolved. The ends were cut back, 2 bases at V and 10 bases at J, with 12 bases in the middle. This CDR3 is built from 13 residues.

This clonotype came up many times. The rearrangement joins TRBV2 to TRBJ1-2, with a tentative D call TRBD1 (5 bases). V was pared by 3 bases and J by 4 bases, with 12 bases between. This CDR3 comprises 14 residues. CDR1 is SNHLY and CDR2 is FYNNEI in the germline V gene. CDR3 loop: CASSEMDMGYGYTF. CDR3 coding DNA: TGTGCCAGCAGTGAGATGGACATGGGCTATGGCTACACCTTC.

This clonotype was seen more than once but under ten times. This chain uses TRBV4-1 with TRBJ2-1; 9 positions match TRBD2. The CDR3 spans 20 residues. V lost 4 bases and J lost 4; bases outside the gene matches: 20. Germline V gene sequence: CDR1 MGHRA, CDR2 YSYEKL. Here the CDR3 DNA reads TGCGCCAGCAGCCGCCTCGTAGGGGCGCGAGGGACTAGCCCGTACAATGAGCAGTTCTTC. It encodes CASSRLVGARGTSPYNEQFF.

There are many counts of this clonotype. This chain uses TRBV28 with TRBJ1-5; 7 positions agree with TRBD1. Germline CDR1 and CDR2: MDHEN and SYDVKM. The ends lost 2 bases at V and 0 bases at J; junction bases unmatched: 13. The CDR3 totals 19 residues. The CDR3 nucleotides read TGTGCCAGCAGTTTAATCCTCCTTAGAACAGGGGTTAGCAATCAGCCCCAGCATTTT. Protein: CASSLILLRTGVSNQPQHF.

The genes are TRBV14 and TRBJ1-6, with D possibly TRBD1 on 5 matching bases. Germline V gene data show CDR1 as SGHDN and CDR2 as FVKESK. The CDR3 contains 12 residues. Trimming shortened V by 4 bases and J by 14 bases, and 12 bases separated the two germline ends. CDR3 loop: CASSPSGATLHF. In DNA form, the CDR3 reads TGTGCCAGCAGCCCTTCCGGGGCAACCCTCCACTTT.

As concerns this clonotype: A clone one base away is much larger, so this may be a read error. The chain employs TRBV2 and TRBJ2-3, with D possibly being TRBD1 (6 bases). Germline V gives CDR1 SNHLY, CDR2 FYNNEI. There are 14 residues in the CDR3. V lost 3 bases to trimming and J lost 2 bases, with 9 bases between them. CDR3 sequence: CASSDDRLTDTQYF. The CDR3 DNA sequence: TGTGCCAGCAGTGATGACAGGCTCACAGATACGCAGTATTTT.

This sequence joins TRBV6-4 and TRBJ1-2, with TRBD1 as a possible D gene (5 bases). From germline, CDR1 is MRHNA and CDR2 SNTAGT. V lost 3 bases to trimming and J lost 4 bases, with 15 bases between them. This CDR3 has 15 residues. The CDR3, as DNA: TGTGCCAGCAGTGAAGGGACGGGGGGTAGCTATGGCTACACCTTC. As protein: CASSEGTGGSYGYTF.

This clonotype was detected only a few times. One base away lies a much larger clone, so this may be a sequencing read error. The CDR3 is CASSWSGYEQFF. The CDR3, as DNA: TGTGCCAGCAGTTGGAGCGGGTACGAGCAGTTCTTC. The rearrangement links TRBV6-9 to TRBJ2-7; possible D gene TRBD2, 6 bases. TRBJ2-1 explains the end of the DNA better; the J call may be wrong. Germline values: CDR1 MNHGY, CDR2 SVAAGI. The CDR3 has 12 amino acids.

This clonotype has a handful of counts. The rearrangement links TRBV13 to TRBJ2-7, with 9 nucleotides matching TRBD2. The CDR3 sequence is 15 residues long. CDR1 is PRHDT and CDR2 is FYEKMQ in the germline V gene (reference sequence). Trimming at V came to 3 bases and at J to 2 bases, leaving 5 bases not matched to a gene. The CDR3 loop is CASSFGASGTYEQYF. The CDR3 bases are TGTGCCAGCAGCTTCGGGGCTAGCGGGACCTACGAGCAGTACTTC.